This T cell receptor beta chain was sequenced for a study of T cells in Graves' hyperthyroidism and ophthalmopathy. V trimming: 2 bases; J trimming: 5 bases; junction bases outside the gene matches: 4. Per germline, CDR1 SGHRS and CDR2 YFSETQ. CDR3 size: 14 residues. This clonotype was found many times. Template material for amplifying TCR beta CDR3 regions consisted of RNA transcripts. TCR CDR3 underwent first-round RT-PCR with the HTBI primer set. TCRdb re-derived calls from the multiplex PCR reads in MiXCR, one entry per CDR3 protein. The sample consists of 300,000 or so distinct CDR3 sequences, over 15% of them appearing once.

Sequenced input: blood. The chain is built from TRBV5-1 and TRBJ2-7, with 10 bases that match TRBD2. This TCR came from a woman aged 55-75 years with Graves' ophthalmopathy. CDR3 in DNA: TGCGCCAGCAGCTTTCTAGCGGGAGTCGACGAGCAGTACTTC. Its protein is CASSFLAGVDEQYF.